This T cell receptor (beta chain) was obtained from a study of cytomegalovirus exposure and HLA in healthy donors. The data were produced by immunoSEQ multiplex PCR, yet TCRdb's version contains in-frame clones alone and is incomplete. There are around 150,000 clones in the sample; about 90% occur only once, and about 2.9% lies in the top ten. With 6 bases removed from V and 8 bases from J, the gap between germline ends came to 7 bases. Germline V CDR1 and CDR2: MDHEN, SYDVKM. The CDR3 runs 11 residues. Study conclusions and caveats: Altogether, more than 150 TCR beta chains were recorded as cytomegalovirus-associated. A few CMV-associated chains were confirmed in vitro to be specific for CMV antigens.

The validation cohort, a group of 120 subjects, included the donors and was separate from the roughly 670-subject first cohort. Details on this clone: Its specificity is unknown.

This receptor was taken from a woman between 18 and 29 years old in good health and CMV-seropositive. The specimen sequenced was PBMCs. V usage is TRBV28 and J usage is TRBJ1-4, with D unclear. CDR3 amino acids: CASSIGEKLFF. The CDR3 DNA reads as TGTGCCAGCAGCATCGGGGAAAAACTGTTTTTT.